This T cell receptor beta chain was sequenced for a study of PD-1 blockade in classical Hodgkin lymphoma. Notes on the study in general: Repertoire difference causes, possibly disease activity or prior therapy, remain undefined. A significant rise in TCR diversity was seen by C4D1 for CD4+ cells but not for CD8+ cells.

V was cut by 4 bases and J by 5 bases, with 12 bases left in between. CDR1 is KGHSH and CDR2 is LQKENI in the germline V gene. The CDR3 runs 14 residues. All patients experienced relapse after autologous stem cell transplantation, and brentuximab vedotin exposure was variable. Libraries were prepared by immunoSEQ multiplex PCR; TCRdb keeps only in-frame clonotypes and omits some of them. The table records 35,000 or so clones, 76% of them present only once. As for this clone: The antigen remains unidentified.

This chain connects TRBV18 to TRBJ1-5; D not resolved. The specimen comprised peripheral blood mononuclear cells (PBMCs), sampled before the second cycle of nivolumab. This sequence originates from a human donor with classical Hodgkin lymphoma. The CDR3 coding sequence is TGTGCCAGCTCACTTGAGAGGGCTTATCAGCCCCAGCATTTT. It specifies CASSLERAYQPQHF.